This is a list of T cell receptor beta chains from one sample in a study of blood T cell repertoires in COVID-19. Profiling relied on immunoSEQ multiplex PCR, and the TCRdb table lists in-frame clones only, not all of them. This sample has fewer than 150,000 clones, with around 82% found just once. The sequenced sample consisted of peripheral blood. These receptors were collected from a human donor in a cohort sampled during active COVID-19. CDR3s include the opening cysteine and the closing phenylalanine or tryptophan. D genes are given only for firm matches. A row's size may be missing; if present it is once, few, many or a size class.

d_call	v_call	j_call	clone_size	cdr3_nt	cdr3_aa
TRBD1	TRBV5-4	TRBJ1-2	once	TGTGCCAGCAGCTCCCCCCGACAGGGGCTTTTGGGCTACACCTTC	CASSSPRQGLLGYTF
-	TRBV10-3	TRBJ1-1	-	TGTGCCATCGGGGAGACTCGGACAGTGGGGAACACTGAAGCTTTCTTT	CAIGETRTVGNTEAFF
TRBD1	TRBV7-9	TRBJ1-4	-	TGTGCCAGCAGCTTAGGAACAGGGGGGAAAGAAAAACTGTTTTTT	CASSLGTGGKEKLFF
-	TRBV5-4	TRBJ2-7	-	TGTGCCAGCAGCTCTAAAGATCACGAGCAGTACTTC	CASSSKDHEQYF
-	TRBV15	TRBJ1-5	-	TGTGCCACCAGCAGAGGCCGGGGCAATCAGCCCCAGCATTTT	CATSRGRGNQPQHF
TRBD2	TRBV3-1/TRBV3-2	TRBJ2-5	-	TGTGCCAGCAGCCTGGGCGTATCGGTAGCGGGGGGCCCTCGGGAGACCCAGTACTTC	CASSLGVSVAGGPRETQYF
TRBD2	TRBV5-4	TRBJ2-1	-	TGTGCCAGCAGCCGCTTATGGACGGGGGGGCGAACGAGAAATGAGCAGTTCTTC	CASSRLWTGGRTRNEQFF
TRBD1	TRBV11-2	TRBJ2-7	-	TGTGCCAGCAGCCTACACCGGGACAGGGTTGTCTCGCACTTC	CASSLHRDRVVSHF
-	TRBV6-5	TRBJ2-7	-	TGTGCCAGCAGTTACTCGAGCCAGGGGAACGAGCAGTACTTC	CASSYSSQGNEQYF
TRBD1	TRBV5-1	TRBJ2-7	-	TGCGCCAGCAGCTTGAGGACAGGAAGCTCCTACGAGCAGTACTTC	CASSLRTGSSYEQYF
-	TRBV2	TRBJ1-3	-	TGTGCCAGCAACGACAGAAGCTCTGGAAACACCATATATTTT	CASNDRSSGNTIYF
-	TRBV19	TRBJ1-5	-	TGTGCCAGTACTACTCGGGGGCCCGGGGGGGCCAATCAGCCCCAGCATTTT	CASTTRGPGGANQPQHF
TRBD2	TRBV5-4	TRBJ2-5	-	TGTGCCAGCAGCCCCTCTCCCACTAGCGGGGGGGAGACCCAGTACTTC	CASSPSPTSGGETQYF
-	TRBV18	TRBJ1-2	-	TGTGCCAGCACCCTTTCGACGGGTGGCTATGGCTACACCTTC	CASTLSTGGYGYTF
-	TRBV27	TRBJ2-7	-	TGTGCCAGCAGTTCGACTGCTCGTTCCTACGAGCAGTACTTC	CASSSTARSYEQYF
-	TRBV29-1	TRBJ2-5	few	TGCAGCGTTGAACACCAGGGCGAGACCCAGTACTTC	CSVEHQGETQYF
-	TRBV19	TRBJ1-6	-	TGTGCCAGTAGCCTTCTCGAGTCACCCCTCCACTTT	CASSLLESPLHF
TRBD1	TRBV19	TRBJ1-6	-	TGTGCCAGTAGTATCGTTACAGGGGGGTATAATTCACCCCTCCACTTT	CASSIVTGGYNSPLHF
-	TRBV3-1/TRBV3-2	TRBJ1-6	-	TGTGCCAGCAGCCAAGGGGGGCCGTATAATTCACCCCTCCACTTT	CASSQGGPYNSPLHF
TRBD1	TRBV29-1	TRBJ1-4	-	TGCAGCGCGTCTTCCTCAGGGGGCCTGGATGAAAAACTGTTTTTT	CSASSSGGLDEKLFF
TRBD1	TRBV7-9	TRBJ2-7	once	TGTGCCAGCAGCCGCCTACAGGGGGCTACGTCCTACGAGCAGTACTTC	CASSRLQGATSYEQYF
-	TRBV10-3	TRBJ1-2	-	TGTGCCATCAGTGACCAGTCGAACTATGGCTACACCTTC	CAISDQSNYGYTF
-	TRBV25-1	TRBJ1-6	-	TGTGCCAGCAGCTTACCGGGGAAATCACCCCTCCACTTT	CASSLPGKSPLHF
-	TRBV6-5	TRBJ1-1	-	TGTGCCAGCAGTCGGGGGACGGGCCCGAACACTGAAGCTTTCTTT	CASSRGTGPNTEAFF
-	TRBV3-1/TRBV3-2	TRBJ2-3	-	TGTGCCAGCAGCCCGCGGTTTCGAAGCACAGATACGCAGTATTTT	CASSPRFRSTDTQYF
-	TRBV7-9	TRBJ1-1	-	TGTGCCAGCAGCTTGTTTCAGGCGGGGGGAACTGAAGCTTTCTTT	CASSLFQAGGTEAFF
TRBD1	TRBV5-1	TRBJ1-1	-	TGCGCCAGCAGCCCCGGACAGGGGGACACTGAAGCTTTCTTT	CASSPGQGDTEAFF
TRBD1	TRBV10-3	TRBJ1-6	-	TGTGCCATCGCGGGACAGGGGTCTTATTCACCCCTCCACTTT	CAIAGQGSYSPLHF
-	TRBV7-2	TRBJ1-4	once	TGTGCCAGCAGCTCCCTCGGCTCGGGATCAAATGAAAAACTGTTTTTT	CASSSLGSGSNEKLFF
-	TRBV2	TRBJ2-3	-	TGTGCCAGTCGGACAGGCACAGATACGCAGTATTTT	CASRTGTDTQYF
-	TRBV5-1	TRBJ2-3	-	TGCGCCAGCATGTCGGGGGGCAGCACAGATACGCAGTATTTT	CASMSGGSTDTQYF
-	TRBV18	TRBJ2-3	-	TGTGCCAGCTCACCCACTAGCACTACTGGCACAGATACGCAGTATTTT	CASSPTSTTGTDTQYF
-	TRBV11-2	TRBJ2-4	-	TGTGCCAGCAGCCGAGAGGGGGTTAGGACCAAAAACATTCAGTACTTC	CASSREGVRTKNIQYF
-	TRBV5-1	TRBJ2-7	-	TGCGCCAGCAGCTTAGGAGACAGGCGTTACTACGAGCAGTACTTC	CASSLGDRRYYEQYF
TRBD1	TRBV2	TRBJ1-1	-	TGTGCCAGCAGTGAAAGGACAGGAAGAGACACTGAAGCTTTCTTT	CASSERTGRDTEAFF
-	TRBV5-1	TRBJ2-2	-	TGCGCCAGCAGCTTTGAGGGATCAACCGGGGAGCTGTTTTTT	CASSFEGSTGELFF
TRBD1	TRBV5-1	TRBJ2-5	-	TGCGCCAGCAGCCAATACCAGGGGGCGCGGGAGACCCAGTACTTC	CASSQYQGARETQYF
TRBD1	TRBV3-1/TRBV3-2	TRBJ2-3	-	TGTGCCAGCAGCCCCGGACAGGGACTCACAGATACGCAGTATTTT	CASSPGQGLTDTQYF
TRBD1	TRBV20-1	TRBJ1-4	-	TGCAGTGCTAGTCGGAGGTTAGGGGGCGAGGAAAAACTGTTTTTT	CSASRRLGGEEKLFF
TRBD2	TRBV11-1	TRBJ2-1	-	TGTGCCAGCAGCGGACTAGCGGGGAACAATGAGCAGTTCTTC	CASSGLAGNNEQFF
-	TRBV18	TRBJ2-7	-	TGTGCCAGCTCACCACGACAGACCAGCTCCTACGAGCAGTACTTC	CASSPRQTSSYEQYF
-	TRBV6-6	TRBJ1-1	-	TGTGCCAGCAGCGCAGGGACAAGTAGGAACACTGAAGCTTTCTTT	CASSAGTSRNTEAFF
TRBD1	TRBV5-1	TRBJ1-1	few	TGCGCCAGCAGCCCACTGACAGGGAGAGCCACTGAAGCTTTCTTT	CASSPLTGRATEAFF
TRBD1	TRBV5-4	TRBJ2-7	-	TGTGCCAGCAGCTTCCAAGGGACAGTTGAGCAGTACTTC	CASSFQGTVEQYF
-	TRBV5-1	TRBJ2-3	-	TGCGCCAGCACCTTCGGACAGATCACAGATACGCAGTATTTT	CASTFGQITDTQYF
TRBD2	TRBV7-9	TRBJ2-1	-	TGTGCCAGCAGCCCTAGGACTAGCTGGGCTATAGATGAGCAGTTCTTC	CASSPRTSWAIDEQFF
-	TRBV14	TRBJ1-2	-	TGTGCCAGCAGCCCGGCCGGGAAACTCGACTATGGCTACACCTTC	CASSPAGKLDYGYTF
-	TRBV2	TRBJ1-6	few	TGTGCCAGCACCCGGGATAGGGATAATTCACCCCTCCACTTT	CASTRDRDNSPLHF